What follows are 25 T cell receptor beta chains derived from one specimen sequenced in a study of T cells in Graves' hyperthyroidism and ophthalmopathy. Amplified regions were TCR beta CDR3 sequences from RNA transcripts. TCR CDR3 underwent first-round RT-PCR with the HTBI primer set. TCRdb re-called the multiplex PCR reads with MiXCR, one entry per CDR3 protein. The table lists about 460,000 distinct CDR3 sequences, 22% of them singletons. What was sequenced was blood. The receptors come from a woman aged 65 to 85 with Graves' ophthalmopathy.

The V gene is TRBV5-8, the J gene TRBJ2-1, with a tentative D call TRBD2 (6 bases). Germline-derived CDR1 and CDR2 are SGHTS and YDEGEE. Trimming pared 2 bases from V and 2 bases from J, leaving 11 bases between. The CDR3 runs 15 residues. CDR3 sequence reads: CASSFTSNPYNEQFF. CDR3 nucleotides: TGTGCCAGCAGCTTCACTAGCAACCCCTACAATGAGCAGTTCTTC.

This clonotype was counted many times. The genes are TRBV20-1 and TRBJ1-1, with TRBD1 identical over 7 bases. The CDR3 runs to 13 residues. The germline V gene encodes CDR1 DFQATT and CDR2 SNEGSKA (reference sequence). The V segment lost 4 bases and the J segment 1 base; nucleotides outside the gene matches: 3. Here the CDR3 DNA reads TGCAGTGCTACTGGACAGGCGAACACTGAAGCTTTCTTT. Its protein is CSATGQANTEAFF.

This clonotype was seen more than once but under ten times. The rearrangement links TRBV9 to TRBJ2-7; no reliable D call. CDR3 size: 13 residues. The V end lost 0 bases, the J end lost 5 bases, and 9 bases lay between the germline ends. From germline, CDR1 is SGDLS and CDR2 YYNGEE. In nucleotides, the CDR3 is TGTGCCAGCAGCGTAGGCGGAGAGAACGAGCAGTACTTC. This translates into CASSVGGENEQYF.

Many counts were recorded for this clonotype. The chain uses TRBV2 and TRBJ1-1, with TRBD1 identical over 7 bases. V dropped 4 bases and J dropped 7; count of bases not matched to a gene: 12. From germline, CDR1 is SNHLY and CDR2 FYNNEI. This CDR3 comprises 15 residues. This chain's CDR3 is CASSATGAPPIEAFF. The CDR3 nucleotides are TGTGCCAGCAGTGCTACAGGGGCCCCGCCGATTGAAGCTTTCTTT.

This clonotype has a handful of counts. The gene calls are TRBV12-3 or TRBV12-4 and TRBJ1-6, with D uncertain. The ends were cut back, 6 bases at V and 9 bases at J, with 15 bases in the middle. The CDR3 has 14 amino acids. CDR3 sequence reads: CASRSGPAGSPLHF. For the CDR3, the DNA is TGTGCCAGCAGATCCGGTCCCGCTGGTTCACCCCTCCACTTT.

The chain combines TRBV12-5 with TRBJ2-3, with TRBD2 identical over 11 bases. CDR3 length: 17 amino acids. V lost 5 bases and J lost 0; bases outside the gene matches: 7. The V gene's germline CDR1 is LGHNT and CDR2 FRNRAP. CDR3 protein: CASGPGTSGASTDTQYF. As DNA, the CDR3 is TGTGCTAGTGGTCCTGGGACTAGCGGAGCGAGCACAGATACGCAGTATTTT.

This clonotype occurred a few times. The chain recombines TRBV29-1 with TRBJ2-5, with TRBD1 matching 7 bases. The V gene end was trimmed by 3 bases and the J gene end by 3 bases; junction bases not matched to a gene: 10. The CDR3 runs 15 residues. Germline CDR1 and CDR2: SQVTM and ANQGSEA. CDR3 loop: CSVDLRATGKETQYF. In DNA, the CDR3 is TGCAGCGTTGACCTGCGGGCGACAGGGAAAGAGACCCAGTACTTC. The full variable domain, with the rest looked up from reference TRBV29-1 and TRBJ2-5, is SAVISQKPSRDICQRGTSLTIQCQVDSQVTMMFWYRQQPGQSLTLIATANQGSEATYESGFVIDKFPISRPNLTFSTLTVSNMSPEDSSIYLCSVDLRATGKETQYFGPGTRLLVL.

The J gene is TRBJ2-1, the V gene TRBV27; D might be TRBD2 (6 bases). The CDR3 contains 15 residues. Deletions cut 11 bases from V and 1 base from J, with 18 bases between. Germline V gene lookup returns CDR1 MNHEY and CDR2 SMNVEV (reference sequence). CDR3 coding DNA: TGTGCCGGCGAAAGCAGACGGGAGTCCTACAATGAGCAGTTCTTC. It codes for CAGESRRESYNEQFF.

The chain uses TRBV28 and TRBJ2-7, with TRBD1 matching over 8 bases. After removal of 5 bases from V and 4 bases from J, the junction contained 7 bases not matched to a gene. The CDR3 covers 14 residues. Germline assignment: CDR1 MDHEN and CDR2 SYDVKM. CDR3 in amino acids: CASSERQGRYEQYF. The CDR3 DNA follows: TGTGCCAGCAGTGAGCGACAGGGGAGGTACGAGCAGTACTTC.

V gene TRBV27 combines with J gene TRBJ1-2, with D unclear. Per germline, CDR1 MNHEY and CDR2 SMNVEV (reference sequence). The CDR3 is made up of 14 amino acids. The ends were cut back, 3 bases at V and 1 base at J, with 9 bases in the middle. The CDR3 DNA reads TGTGCCAGCAGTTTCACCGGCAGTAACTATGGCTACACCTTC. Its translation is CASSFTGSNYGYTF.

The DNA of the CDR3 is TGTGCCAGCAGCTCAACAAGGGGCACCTCTGGAAACACCATATATTTT. Translated, it gives CASSSTRGTSGNTIYF. The rearrangement uses TRBV7-9 and TRBJ1-3; TRBD1 is a possible D gene (5 bases). The CDR3 runs to 16 residues. Trimming left V 4 bases short and J 0 bases short, with 13 bases between. The germline gives CDR1 SEHNR, CDR2 FQNEAQ (reference sequence).

This rearrangement joins TRBV7-2 to TRBJ2-3, with 13 bases lining up with TRBD2. J lost 5 bases, V lost 5 bases, and 10 bases had no gene match. Per the germline V gene, CDR1 is SGHTA and CDR2 is FQGNSA. This CDR3 region has 17 residues. The CDR3 protein is CASSPRLAGGGIDTQYF. The CDR3 coding sequence is TGTGCCAGCAGCCCCAGACTAGCGGGAGGAGGTATAGATACGCAGTATTTT.

The CDR3 spells CASSSRNSYEQYF. The CDR3 DNA sequence: TGTGCCAGCAGCTCCCGAAACTCCTACGAGCAGTACTTC. The chain employs TRBV9 and TRBJ2-7, with D unresolved. Trimming left V 4 bases short and J 0 bases short, with 8 bases between. This CDR3 region has 13 residues. Per the germline V gene, CDR1 is SGDLS and CDR2 is YYNGEE.

Many counts were recorded for this clonotype. This rearrangement joins TRBV7-2 to TRBJ2-1; 16 positions match TRBD2. The CDR3 covers 17 residues. Losses at the gene ends were 4 bases for V and 4 bases for J; bases not matched to a gene: 4. Germline CDR1 reads SGHTA; CDR2 reads FQGNSA. For the CDR3, the DNA is TGTGCCAGCAGCTCGGGACTAGCGGGAGGGTCGTACAATGAGCAGTTCTTC. This encodes CASSSGLAGGSYNEQFF.

This clonotype appeared many times. The CDR3 sequence is CASSLGQSNTGELFF. Here the CDR3 DNA reads TGTGCCAGCAGCTTGGGCCAGTCGAACACCGGGGAGCTGTTTTTT. V is TRBV7-9 and J is TRBJ2-2; D remains unclear. Per the germline V gene, CDR1 is SEHNR and CDR2 is FQNEAQ (reference sequence). CDR3 length: 15 residues. V lost 3 bases and J lost 0, with 8 bases in between.

V gene TRBV10-2 combines with J gene TRBJ2-1; TRBD2 might be the D (5 bases). The CDR3 contains 15 residues. Germline CDR1 and CDR2: WSHSY and SAAADI. Trimming pared 3 bases from V and 7 bases from J, leaving 16 bases between. The CDR3 is CASSDSLRRWNEQFF. In DNA form, the CDR3 reads TGCGCCAGCAGTGACTCTCTCAGGAGGTGGAATGAGCAGTTCTTC.

The gene calls are TRBV4-1 and TRBJ1-1; TRBD1 is a possible D gene (5 bases). Between the trimmed V and J ends, which lost 3 bases and 5 bases, there was a span of 13 bases. There are 14 residues in the CDR3. Looked up from germline, CDR1 is MGHRA and CDR2 is YSYEKL. CDR3 sequence reads: CASSQEVGGTEAFF. The CDR3 DNA sequence: TGCGCCAGCAGCCAGGAGGTCGGGGGAACTGAAGCTTTCTTT.

This clonotype was detected a few times. This chain joins TRBV28 and TRBJ2-1; TRBD2 agrees at 12 bases. Germline loops: CDR1 MDHEN, CDR2 SYDVKM. This CDR3 is 16 amino acids long. Losses at the gene ends were 6 bases for V and 6 bases for J; bases not matched to a gene: 9. The CDR3 region is CASSHMTSGRGNEQFF. DNA for the CDR3: TGTGCCAGCAGCCACATGACTAGCGGGAGAGGCAATGAGCAGTTCTTC.

This clonotype was recorded many times. The CDR3 loop is CASSLWGPETQYF. Here the CDR3 DNA reads TGTGCCAGCAGTTTATGGGGGCCAGAGACCCAGTACTTC. This chain joins TRBV12-3 or TRBV12-4 and TRBJ2-5; maybe TRBD1 (6 bases). This CDR3 is 13 amino acids long. Trimming cost V 2 bases and J 4 bases, with 8 bases left between them.

The V gene is TRBV9, the J gene TRBJ2-5; D is ambiguous. Trimming shortened V by 7 bases and J by 4 bases, and 17 bases separated the two germline ends. Looked up from germline, CDR1 is SGDLS and CDR2 is YYNGEE. The CDR3 consists of 14 residues. In DNA form, the CDR3 reads TGTGCCAGCTCCTCCAATGGGATAAGAGAGACCCAGTACTTC. Translation gives CASSSNGIRETQYF. Full variable domain (remainder filled in from reference TRBV9 and TRBJ2-5): DSGVTQTPKHLITATGQRVTLRCSPRSGDLSVYWYQQSLDQGLQFLIQYYNGEERAKGNILERFSAQQFPDLHSELNLSSLELGDSALYFCASSSNGIRETQYFGPGTRLLVL.

This clonotype was counted between two and nine times. The chain employs TRBV3-1 and TRBJ1-2, with no clear D. V was pared by 4 bases and J by 4 bases, with 13 bases between. The CDR3 has 14 amino acids. Germline V CDR1 and CDR2: LGHDT, YNNKEL (reference sequence). The CDR3 DNA reads TGTGCCAGCAGCCGGGCCTTACGGGGCTATGGCTACACCTTC. As protein: CASSRALRGYGYTF.

With respect to this clonotype: Just one base apart from a much larger clone, this may be a read error. The CDR3 DNA is TGTGCCAACAGTCTCACTGTGGGTAATGAGCAGTTCTTC. Translated, it gives CANSLTVGNEQFF. This sequence joins TRBV2 and TRBJ2-1; D uncertain. CDR3 size: 13 residues. The V gene's germline CDR1 is SNHLY and CDR2 FYNNEI. Drawing the rest from reference TRBV2 and TRBJ2-1, the complete variable domain is EPEVTQTPSHQVTQMGQEVILRCVPISNHLYFYWYRQILGQKVEFLVSFYNNEISEKSEIFDDQFSVERPDGSNFTLKIRSTKLEDSAMYFCANSLTVGNEQFFGPGTRLTVL.

The chain combines TRBV6-1 with TRBJ2-3; TRBD2 aligns across 9 bases. The length of the CDR3 is 13 residues. Trimming removed 6 bases from V and 6 bases from J; junction bases left unmatched: 4. CDR1 is MNHNS and CDR2 is SASEGT in the germline V gene. Here the CDR3 reads CASRGTSRDTQYF. The DNA of the CDR3 is TGTGCCAGCAGGGGGACTAGCAGGGATACGCAGTATTTT.

Remarks on this clonotype: The junction and the germline gene differ at one end; a read error may be behind it. The chain has TRBV11-2 and TRBJ2-4, with TRBD1 identical over 8 bases. Germline V lookup: CDR1 SGHAT, CDR2 FQNNGV. CDR3 length: 15 residues. DNA of the CDR3: TGTGTCAGCAGTTGGGACAGGCTCCGCGAAAACATTCAGTACTTC. Protein sequence: CVSSWDRLRENIQYF.

This clonotype was counted only a few times. The chain employs TRBV3-1 and TRBJ2-5; 8 bases agree with TRBD2. The CDR3 sequence is 17 residues long. Germline V gives CDR1 LGHDT, CDR2 YNNKEL (reference sequence). Trimming at V came to 3 bases and at J to 1 base, leaving 10 bases not matched to a gene. The CDR3 DNA is TGTGCCAGCAGCCATTACCCGGGGGGGGGAACCCAAGAGACCCAGTACTTC. It specifies CASSHYPGGGTQETQYF.